This T cell receptor beta chain was captured by sequencing in a study of shared clonotypes between healthy human individuals. Study observations and caveats: Despite large depth, sorted-subset datasets appeared incompletely sequenced. Generation of non-shared clonotypes was less probable than generation of clonotypes shared by all four donors.

V lost 7 bases to trimming and J lost 6 bases, with 18 bases between them. This CDR3 spans 15 amino acids. Germline CDR1 is MNHEY and CDR2 is SVGAGI. About this clone itself: Its antigen is not known.

A deep-level run was used for the assay. TCRdb's copy holds only in-frame clones and misses some; the assay was immunoSEQ multiplex PCR. This table has some 2.4 million clones, 93% appearing once. The clonotype was recovered from a man aged 18 to 29 in good health. Some clones in this sample may be carry-over from other donors' samples. The sequenced material came from naive CD4+ T cells from PBMCs. Noted subset: CD45RA+ positively selected. J is TRBJ2-2 and V is TRBV6-5; unclear D gene. The CDR3 DNA reads as TGTGCCAGCACTGGAGCCCAGCTGGGATCCGGGGAGCTGTTTTTT. Amino acids: CASTGAQLGSGELFF.